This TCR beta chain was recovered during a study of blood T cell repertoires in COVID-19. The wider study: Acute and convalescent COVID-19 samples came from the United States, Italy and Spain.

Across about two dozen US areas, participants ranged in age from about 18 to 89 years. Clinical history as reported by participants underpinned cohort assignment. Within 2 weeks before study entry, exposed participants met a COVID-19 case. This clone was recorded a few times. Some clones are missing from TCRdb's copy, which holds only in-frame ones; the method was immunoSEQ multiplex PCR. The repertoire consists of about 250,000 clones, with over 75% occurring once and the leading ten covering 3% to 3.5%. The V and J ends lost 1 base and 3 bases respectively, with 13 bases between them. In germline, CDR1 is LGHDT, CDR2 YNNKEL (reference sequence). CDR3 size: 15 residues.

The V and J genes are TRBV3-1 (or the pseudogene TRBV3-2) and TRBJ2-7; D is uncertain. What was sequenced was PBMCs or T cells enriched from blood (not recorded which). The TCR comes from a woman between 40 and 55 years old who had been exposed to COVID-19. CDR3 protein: CASSQGTTINYEQYF. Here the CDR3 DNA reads TGTGCCAGCAGCCAAGGAACCACAATTAACTACGAGCAGTACTTC.